This entry describes one T cell receptor beta chain. Time point denoted: proximal margin of the surgical specimen (macroscopically non-inflamed). The CDR3 sequence is 15 residues long. Looked up from germline, CDR1 is GTSNPN and CDR2 is SVGIG (reference sequence). V lost 5 bases, J lost 0 bases, and 16 bases lay in between. This sample is part of a study of T cell repertoires in ileal Crohn's disease. TCRdb's table, derived via immunoSEQ multiplex PCR, lists solely in-frame clones and lacks some. The sample includes around 3,000 clones, roughly 83% of them seen just once. The TCR sequence derives from an adult with Crohn's disease. The chain has TRBV30 and TRBJ2-5; the D gene could be TRBD1 or TRBD2 (5 bases each). The specimen sequenced was ileal tissue. CDR3 in DNA: TGTGCCTGGGCGAGAGGGCAGGGCAACCAAGAGACCCAGTACTTC. It codes for CAWARGQGNQETQYF.